The 27 T cell receptor beta chains listed next were all sequenced from one sample in a study of shared clonotypes between healthy human individuals. Method: immunoSEQ multiplex PCR; TCRdb's copy keeps in-frame clones and lacks some. This table holds a few million clones, over 85% found once. Naive CD8 isolation took CD45RO-negative cells positively selected for CCR7 and excluded terminally differentiated effector memory CD45RA+ cells. The sequencing sample was made of naive CD8+ T cells from PBMCs. The receptors originated from a man between 18 and 35 years old in good health. Some clones in this sample may be carry-over from other donors' samples.

The chain couples TRBV6-1 to TRBJ2-7; tentatively, D is TRBD1 (5 bases). Between the trimmed V and J ends, which lost 4 bases and 0 bases, there was a span of 16 bases. Germline V lookup: CDR1 MNHNS, CDR2 SASEGT. The CDR3 sequence is 16 residues long. The CDR3 DNA is TGTGCCAGCAGTGTTCAAAGGGGCCTCGCCTCCTACGAGCAGTACTTC. As protein: CASSVQRGLASYEQYF.

This clone has only one observation. The sample carries other DNA sequences with the same CDR3. The rearrangement links TRBV5-6 to TRBJ2-1; D remains ambiguous. This CDR3 has 12 residues. The V gene lost 2 bases and the J gene lost 5 bases, with 5 bases spanning the gap. Germline loops: CDR1 SGHDT, CDR2 YYEEEE. For the CDR3, the DNA is TGTGCCAGCAGCTTTAACGACAATGAGCAGTTCTTC. This gives the protein CASSFNDNEQFF.

The chain couples TRBV27 to TRBJ2-3; TRBD1 agrees at 8 bases. This CDR3 is 17 amino acids long. CDR1 is MNHEY and CDR2 is SMNVEV in the germline V gene (reference sequence). With V trimmed by 5 bases and J by 5 bases, 15 bases remained unmatched. CDR3: CASSGLEGQGPGDTQYF. CDR3 nucleotide sequence: TGTGCCAGCAGTGGATTGGAAGGACAGGGTCCTGGAGATACGCAGTATTTT.

A remark on this clone: The same CDR3 can be traced to other DNA sequences in this sample. The chain carries TRBV28 and TRBJ2-7; D is undetermined. Germline values: CDR1 MDHEN, CDR2 SYDVKM. The CDR3 totals 10 residues. Trimming took off 8 bases at V and 3 bases at J, with 5 bases between the two ends. The CDR3 nucleotides read TGTGCCAGCTCCCGCTACGAGCAGTACTTC. Translated, it gives CASSRYEQYF.

The chain joins TRBV10-1 to TRBJ2-2; TRBD2 matches 12 bases. J was trimmed by 0 bases and V by 10 bases; bases with no gene match: 12. Germline V gene sequence: CDR1 WNHNN, CDR2 SYGVQD (reference sequence). CDR3 length: 18 amino acids. In nucleotides, the CDR3 is TGCGCCAACGCGACTAGCGGGAGTGCCAGTTCGAACACCGGGGAGCTGTTTTTT. It specifies CANATSGSASSNTGELFF.

The chain combines TRBV15 with TRBJ2-1, with a tentative D call TRBD1 (5 bases). The ends were cut back, 0 bases at V and 5 bases at J, with 14 bases in the middle. This CDR3 region has 16 residues. Germline values: CDR1 LNHNV, CDR2 YYDKDF (reference sequence). The CDR3 nucleotides are TGTGCCACCAGCAGAGAAGCAGGGCATATGGACAATGAGCAGTTCTTC. This codes for CATSREAGHMDNEQFF.

The chain links TRBV9 to TRBJ2-1; 8 bases are a match to TRBD2. The CDR3 is 15 residues long. Germline V gives CDR1 SGDLS, CDR2 YYNGEE. After removal of 7 bases from V and 6 bases from J, the junction contained 12 bases not matched to a gene. CDR3: CASGTTGGRGNEQFF. The CDR3 bases are TGTGCCAGCGGTACAACGGGAGGGCGCGGCAATGAGCAGTTCTTC.

This chain joins TRBV25-1 and TRBJ2-1; TRBD2 might be the D (5 bases). The CDR3 spans 12 residues. V lost 4 bases, J lost 8 bases, and 9 bases lay in between. Germline V gene data show CDR1 as MGHDK and CDR2 as SYGVNS. Here the CDR3 reads CASSVAIYEQFF. In nucleotides, the CDR3 is TGTGCCAGCAGTGTAGCGATCTATGAGCAGTTCTTC.

V usage is TRBV10-1 and J usage is TRBJ1-1, with no clear D. Trimming cost V 5 bases and J 0 bases, with 10 bases left between them. This CDR3 is built from 14 residues. Germline V gives CDR1 WNHNN, CDR2 SYGVQD (reference sequence). CDR3 sequence reads: CASSSGSLNTEAFF. The CDR3, as DNA: TGCGCCAGCAGTTCGGGGTCGTTGAACACTGAAGCTTTCTTT.

The chain joins TRBV11-2 to TRBJ1-1, with D unresolved. The CDR3 has 15 residues. Germline-derived CDR1 and CDR2 are SGHAT and FQNNGV. Trimming cost V 0 bases and J 2 bases, with 10 bases left between them. The CDR3 sequence: CASSLDPWVNTEAFF. The CDR3 DNA reads as TGTGCCAGCAGCTTAGATCCGTGGGTCAACACTGAAGCTTTCTTT.

V usage is TRBV6-1 and J usage is TRBJ2-1; D tentatively reads TRBD1 or TRBD2 (5 bases each). The CDR3 covers 13 residues. V shed 2 bases and J shed 6 bases, with 8 bases lying between them. CDR1 MNHNS and CDR2 SASEGT come from the germline V gene. CDR3 bases: TGTGCCAGCAGTGAACCGGGGCTCAATGAGCAGTTCTTC. Protein sequence: CASSEPGLNEQFF.

In its sample, this clone was seen once. The J gene is TRBJ2-3, the V gene TRBV27; 8 bases match TRBD1. V gave up 6 bases and J gave up 4 bases; unmatched junction bases: 9. Germline V gene data show CDR1 as MNHEY and CDR2 as SMNVEV (reference sequence). The CDR3 consists of 15 residues. CDR3 region: CASRPAGGWSDTQYF. The DNA of the CDR3 is TGTGCCAGCAGGCCTGCAGGGGGCTGGTCAGATACGCAGTATTTT.

The chain is built from TRBV5-1 and TRBJ2-7; possibly TRBD1 or TRBD2 for D (5 bases each). Germline CDR1 reads SGHRS; CDR2 reads YFSETQ. Trimming pared 4 bases from V and 4 bases from J, leaving 21 bases between. The CDR3 has 16 amino acids. The CDR3 loop reads CASSPPLGTETYEQYF. The CDR3 DNA is TGCGCCAGCAGCCCACCCCTCGGGACGGAGACATACGAGCAGTACTTC.

The V and J genes are TRBV7-9 and TRBJ2-7, with D maybe TRBD1 (5 bases). V shed 5 bases and J shed 4 bases, with 18 bases lying between them. Per the germline V gene, CDR1 is SEHNR and CDR2 is FQNEAQ (reference sequence). The CDR3 spans 15 residues. Written as DNA, the CDR3 is TGTGCCAGCAGCCATACGATATCAGGACATTACGAGCAGTACTTC. Protein sequence: CASSHTISGHYEQYF. Drawing the rest from reference TRBV7-9 and TRBJ2-7, the complete variable domain is DTGVSQNPRHKITKRGQNVTFRCDPISEHNRLYWYRQTLGQGPEFLTYFQNEAQLEKSRLLSDRFSAERPKGSFSTLEIQRTEQGDSAMYLCASSHTISGHYEQYFGPGTRLTVT.

This clone was found once. The chain employs TRBV4-2 and TRBJ2-2; 8 bases match TRBD2. In germline, CDR1 is LGHNA, CDR2 YNFKEQ. The CDR3 runs 17 residues. V gave up 1 base and J gave up 6 bases; unmatched junction bases: 10. CDR3 sequence (DNA): TGTGCCAGCAGCCAAGTACCTTTCGCGGGAGGTCCCGGGGAGCTGTTTTTT. Protein: CASSQVPFAGGPGELFF.

The gene calls are TRBV25-1 and TRBJ2-1; perhaps D is TRBD1 or TRBD2 (5 bases each). V lost 11 bases and J 4 bases, leaving 21 bases between the germline ends. The CDR3 covers 15 residues. Germline loops: CDR1 MGHDK, CDR2 SYGVNS. The CDR3 sequence: CASRQSGAVYNEQFF. As DNA, the CDR3 is TGTGCCTCTCGCCAATCCGGGGCGGTGTACAATGAGCAGTTCTTC.

The chain recombines TRBV4-3 with TRBJ1-1; tentative D call: TRBD1 (5 bases). Trimming cost V 1 base and J 8 bases, with 11 bases left between them. The CDR3 runs to 13 residues. CDR1 is LGHNA, CDR2 YSLEER, per germline. The CDR3 region is CASSQGSGTEAFF. The DNA for the CDR3 is TGCGCCAGCAGCCAAGGGAGTGGGACCGAAGCTTTCTTT.

The chain employs TRBV27 and TRBJ2-1, with 7 bases aligning to TRBD1. The CDR3 spans 19 residues. J gave up 0 bases and V 1 base, and 12 bases lay outside the gene matches. Per the germline V gene, CDR1 is MNHEY and CDR2 is SMNVEV (reference sequence). CDR3 DNA sequence: TGTGCCAGCAGTTTATTGCCCCCACAGGGGCAGAGCTCCTACAATGAGCAGTTCTTC. Translated: CASSLLPPQGQSSYNEQFF.

This rearrangement joins TRBV15 to TRBJ2-7; no clear D. V lost 0 bases, J lost 3 bases, and 9 bases lay in between. The germline V gene encodes CDR1 LNHNV and CDR2 YYDKDF (reference sequence). This CDR3 has 14 residues. This chain's CDR3 is CATSRDRVYYEQYF. CDR3 bases: TGTGCCACCAGCAGAGATCGGGTTTACTACGAGCAGTACTTC.

This chain joins TRBV11-2 and TRBJ2-7, with D possibly matching TRBD1 (7 bases). The CDR3 consists of 18 residues. Trimming took off 5 bases at V and 0 bases at J, with 23 bases between the two ends. Per germline, CDR1 SGHAT and CDR2 FQNNGV. CDR3 sequence (DNA): TGTGCCAGCAGCAAACCTGAATGGAGGGGGCAACCCTCCTACGAGCAGTACTTC. Amino acids: CASSKPEWRGQPSYEQYF.

The DNA for the CDR3 is TGTGCCAGCAGCTTTTCTAGCGGGACCGGGGAGCTGTTTTTT. It yields the protein CASSFSSGTGELFF. The V gene is TRBV11-1, the J gene TRBJ2-2; 8 bases map to TRBD2. J gave up 5 bases and V 3 bases, and 2 bases lay outside the gene matches. CDR1 and CDR2 (germline): SGHAT, FQDESV (reference sequence). The CDR3 is 14 amino acids.

Note on this clone: An end of the junction does not agree with germline; a read error may underlie this. This same CDR3 is encoded by further DNA sequences in the sample. The gene calls are TRBV7-2 and TRBJ2-7; 10 bases match TRBD2. This CDR3 spans 14 amino acids. The germline V gene has CDR1 SGHTA and CDR2 FQGNSA. CDR3 in DNA: TGTGCCAGCAGCCTAGCGGGAGACTCCTACGAGCAGTACTTC. This translates into CASSLAGDSYEQYF.

The V call is TRBV9, the J call TRBJ2-1; no firm D call. The germline V gene encodes CDR1 SGDLS and CDR2 YYNGEE. Trimming shortened V by 1 base and J by 0 bases, and 14 bases separated the two germline ends. This CDR3 has 17 amino acids. The chain's CDR3 is CASSVSPRAGSYNEQFF. The CDR3 nucleotides read TGTGCCAGCAGCGTATCGCCTCGGGCCGGCTCCTACAATGAGCAGTTCTTC.

The sample holds one count of this clone. This chain connects TRBV19 to TRBJ1-5; 9 bases match TRBD1. The germline CDR1 and CDR2 sequences are LNHDA and SQIVND (reference sequence). V shed 6 bases, J shed 6 bases, and the junction held 6 bases outside the gene matches. The CDR3 spans 14 residues. The CDR3 sequence: CASRRDRDGQPQHF. In DNA, the CDR3 is TGTGCCAGTAGGAGGGACAGGGATGGTCAGCCCCAGCATTTT.

This rearrangement joins TRBV28 to TRBJ1-5, with a weak D call TRBD1 (5 bases). CDR1 and CDR2 from the germline V gene are MDHEN and SYDVKM. V lost 9 bases to trimming and J lost 0 bases, with 12 bases between them. The CDR3 sequence is 14 residues long. The CDR3 spells CASGGESSNQPQHF. CDR3 nucleotides: TGTGCCAGTGGGGGGGAGTCTAGCAATCAGCCCCAGCATTTT.

In the case of this clone: Other DNA variants within this sample encode the same CDR3. The chain uses TRBV19 and TRBJ2-7; possibly TRBD1 for D (6 bases). V shed 2 bases and J shed 2 bases, with 10 bases lying between them. The V gene's germline CDR1 is LNHDA and CDR2 SQIVND (reference sequence). This CDR3 region has 14 residues. CDR3 amino acids: CASSIRPGAYEQYF. Here the CDR3 DNA reads TGTGCCAGTAGTATAAGACCAGGGGCCTACGAGCAGTACTTC.

The chain employs TRBV10-1 and TRBJ2-2; tentative D call: TRBD2 (5 bases). Germline V CDR1 and CDR2: WNHNN, SYGVQD (reference sequence). Trimming took 6 bases from V and 0 from J, leaving 23 bases between them. The CDR3 extends over 19 amino acids. The CDR3 here is CASSQRRSRRCPNTGELFF. DNA for the CDR3: TGCGCCAGCAGCCAGCGACGTTCGAGGAGGTGCCCGAACACCGGGGAGCTGTTTTTT.